This T cell receptor (beta chain) is from a study of T cells after posttransplantation cyclophosphamide. Study conclusions and caveats: Tissue-infiltrating T cells from skin or gut overlapped little with blood T cells. Donor-recipient repertoire similarity was low at 1-2 months, rising over year one.

This related bone marrow graft donor gave peripheral blood on the day of marrow donation. This clone was detected many times. Its antigen is unknown. Repertoires were generated with immunoSEQ multiplex PCR, while TCRdb's copy carries only in-frame clones and drops some. The profile covers approximately 26,000 clones, none occurring a single time. This CDR3 spans 15 amino acids. Per the germline V gene, CDR1 is SGHTA and CDR2 is FQGTGA. V lost 5 bases to trimming and J lost 4 bases, with 15 bases between them. The material sequenced was PBMCs. The chain is built from TRBV7-3 and TRBJ1-5; a weak D match, TRBD1 (6 bases). The TCR was taken from a woman aged 50 to 60 in good health, CMV-negative, and a related stem cell transplant donor. In DNA form, the CDR3 reads TGTGCCAGCAGCCCGACCGGGACACTTAATCAGCCCCAGCATTTT. It specifies CASSPTGTLNQPQHF.